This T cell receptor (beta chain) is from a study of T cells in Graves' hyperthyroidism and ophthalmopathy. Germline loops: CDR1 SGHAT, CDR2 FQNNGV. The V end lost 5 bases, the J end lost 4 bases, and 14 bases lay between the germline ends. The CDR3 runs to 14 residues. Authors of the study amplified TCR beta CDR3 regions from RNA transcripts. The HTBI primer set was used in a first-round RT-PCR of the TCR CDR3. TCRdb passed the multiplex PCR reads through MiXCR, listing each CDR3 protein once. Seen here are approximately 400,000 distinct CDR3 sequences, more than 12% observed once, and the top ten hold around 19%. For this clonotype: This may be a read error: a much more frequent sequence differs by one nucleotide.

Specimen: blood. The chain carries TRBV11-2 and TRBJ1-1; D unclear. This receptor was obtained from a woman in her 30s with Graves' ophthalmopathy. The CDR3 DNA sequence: TGTGCCAGCAGCGAAGGAGTGCCTTTCACTGAAGCTTTCTTT. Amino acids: CASSEGVPFTEAFF.